The TCR beta chain under discussion was sequenced for a study of tumor and adjacent non-tumor tissue in lung cancer. The CDR3 runs 16 residues. Germline assignment: CDR1 MDHEN and CDR2 SYDVKM. Three rounds of nested PCR, following a modified ARM-PCR protocol, produced the TCRbeta library. TCRdb reprocessed the multiplex PCR reads via MiXCR and lists one record per CDR3 protein. The sample lists approximately 110,000 distinct CDR3 sequences, roughly 73% occurring once. Details on this clonotype: An end of the junction differs from the germline gene, which may be a read error.

The template was RNA from unsorted bulk tissue. The sequenced sample consisted of lung tumor tissue. The chain carries TRBV28 and TRBJ2-1; D gene uncertain. The receptor comes from a woman aged 60 to 75 with non-small cell lung cancer. The CDR3 region is CASSPPLTEARHGQFF. In nucleotides, the CDR3 is TGTGCAAGCAGCCCGCCTTTAACAGAAGCTCGTCATGGGCAGTTCTTC.